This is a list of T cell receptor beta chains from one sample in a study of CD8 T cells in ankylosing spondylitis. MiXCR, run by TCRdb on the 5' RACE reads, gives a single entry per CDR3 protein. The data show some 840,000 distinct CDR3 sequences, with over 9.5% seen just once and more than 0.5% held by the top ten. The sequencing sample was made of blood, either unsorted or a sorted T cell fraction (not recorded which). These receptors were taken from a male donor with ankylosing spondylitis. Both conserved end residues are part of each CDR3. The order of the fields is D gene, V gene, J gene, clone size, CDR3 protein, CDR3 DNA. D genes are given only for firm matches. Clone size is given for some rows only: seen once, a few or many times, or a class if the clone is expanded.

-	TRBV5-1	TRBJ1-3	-	CASSLMGGIGNTIYF	TGCGCCAGCAGCTTGATGGGGGGAATCGGAAACACCATATATTTT
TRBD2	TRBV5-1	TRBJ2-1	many	CASSLPGGSYNEQFF	TGTGCCAGCAGCTTACCGGGAGGTTCCTACAATGAGCAGTTCTTC
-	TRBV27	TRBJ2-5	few	CASSLYPQGTTQYF	TGTGCCAGCAGTTTATACCCCCAGGGAACCACCCAGTACTTC
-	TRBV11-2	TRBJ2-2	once	CASSLLYGSNTGELFF	TGTGCCAGCAGCTTACTCTATGGGTCGAACACCGGGGAGCTGTTTTTT
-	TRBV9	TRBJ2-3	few	CASSVEGDRDTQYF	TGTGCCAGCAGCGTAGAGGGCGACCGGGATACGCAGTATTTT
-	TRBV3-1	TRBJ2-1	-	CASSYHGAYNEQFF	TGTGCCAGCAGCTACCATGGAGCATACAATGAGCAGTTCTTC
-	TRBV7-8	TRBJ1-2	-	CASSPLGDLRHYGYTF	TGTGCCAGCAGCCCCCTAGGGGACCTCAGGCACTATGGCTACACCTTC
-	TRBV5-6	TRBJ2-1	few	CASSFYRTRGNNEQFF	TGTGCCAGCAGCTTTTATAGAACTCGGGGAAACAATGAGCAGTTCTTC
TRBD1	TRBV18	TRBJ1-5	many	CASSPRGDQPQHF	TGTGCCAGCAGTCCCAGGGGGGATCAGCCCCAGCATTTT
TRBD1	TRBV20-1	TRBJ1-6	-	CSPSGDSDSPLHF	TGCAGTCCCTCAGGGGACAGTGATTCACCCCTCCACTTT
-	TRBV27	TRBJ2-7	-	CASSRNRDSYEQYF	TGTGCCAGCAGTCGAAACAGGGACTCCTACGAGCAGTACTTC
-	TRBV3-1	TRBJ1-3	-	CASSQRGALRGNTIYF	TGTGCCAGCAGCCAAAGGGGGGCCCTGAGAGGAAACACCATATATTTT